Presented here are 28 T cell receptor beta chains from one specimen sequenced in a study of T cells in localized non-small cell lung cancer. Libraries were prepared by immunoSEQ multiplex PCR; TCRdb keeps only in-frame clonotypes and omits some of them. The data hold tens of thousands of clones, with roughly 80% observed a single time. Specimen: peripheral blood, collected before any cancer treatment. The receptors come from a male donor at least 60 years old with stage II squamous cell lung carcinoma.

The chain employs TRBV7-9 and TRBJ2-1, with unresolved D. Trimming removed 5 bases at V and 4 bases at J, with 6 bases between. The CDR3 is 12 amino acids. Germline CDR1 is SEHNR and CDR2 is FQNEAQ (reference sequence). In nucleotides, the CDR3 is TGTGCCAGCAGCGGCTTTTACAATGAGCAGTTCTTC. Its translation is CASSGFYNEQFF.

The V gene is TRBV19, the J gene TRBJ1-1; D uncertain. Trimming removed 2 bases from V and 7 bases from J, with 17 bases in between. Per the germline V gene, CDR1 is LNHDA and CDR2 is SQIVND (reference sequence). The CDR3 spans 15 residues. The DNA of the CDR3 is TGTGCCAGTAGTATAACAGTCCCCGTCGTAGGTGAAGCTTTCTTT. Translating gives CASSITVPVVGEAFF.

The chain couples TRBV19 to TRBJ2-2; D is perhaps TRBD1 (6 bases). V was shortened by 9 bases and J by 4 bases, with 12 bases between the two germline ends. The germline V gene encodes CDR1 LNHDA and CDR2 SQIVND (reference sequence). The CDR3 consists of 13 residues. CDR3 protein: CASGQISTGELFF. CDR3 nucleotides: TGTGCCAGCGGACAGATTAGCACCGGGGAGCTGTTTTTT. Looking up the rest from reference TRBV19 and TRBJ2-2 gives the full variable domain: DGGITQSPKYLFRKEGQNVTLSCEQNLNHDAMYWYRQDPGQGLRLIYYSQIVNDFQKGDIAEGYSVSREKKESFPLTVTSAQKNPTAFYLCASGQISTGELFFGEGSRLTVL.

This chain joins TRBV7-9 and TRBJ1-2; TRBD1 aligns across 12 bases. Trimming cost V 7 bases and J 7 bases; bases outside gene matches: 7. The CDR3 sequence is 14 residues long. Germline-derived CDR1 and CDR2 are SEHNR and FQNEAQ (reference sequence). The DNA of the CDR3 is TGTGCCAGCACCACCGGGACAGGGGGCGGTGGCTACACCTTC. It yields the protein CASTTGTGGGGYTF.

This clone was counted once. In the same sample, other DNA sequences code for this CDR3. This chain uses TRBV25-1 with TRBJ2-3; D is unresolved. The CDR3 spans 13 residues. The V and J ends lost 2 bases and 4 bases respectively, with 7 bases between them. Germline V gene data show CDR1 as MGHDK and CDR2 as SYGVNS. The CDR3 sequence is CASSEPPADTQYF. The CDR3 region has the DNA TGTGCCAGCAGTGAACCCCCCGCAGATACGCAGTATTTT.

The V and J genes are TRBV19 and TRBJ2-5; D not certain. The V end was cut by 4 bases, the J end by 2 bases, with 11 bases between. Germline V lookup: CDR1 LNHDA, CDR2 SQIVND (reference sequence). This CDR3 comprises 14 residues. CDR3 sequence: CASSTNGRQETQYF. In nucleotides, the CDR3 is TGTGCCAGTAGTACGAACGGACGGCAAGAGACCCAGTACTTC.

The genes are TRBV5-1 and TRBJ1-5, with 8 positions matching TRBD1. Trimming cost V 1 base and J 1 base; bases outside gene matches: 1. This CDR3 is 15 amino acids long. Germline CDR1 is SGHRS and CDR2 is YFSETQ. CDR3 coding DNA: TGCGCCAGCAGCTTGACAGGGGGAAGCAATCAGCCCCAGCATTTT. Translation: CASSLTGGSNQPQHF.

This clone was detected once. The chain recombines TRBV7-2 with TRBJ2-7; TRBD2 aligns across 7 bases. CDR1 and CDR2 from the germline V gene are SGHTA and FQGNSA. V dropped 2 bases and J dropped 6; count of bases not matched to a gene: 4. The CDR3 sequence is 13 residues long. In DNA, the CDR3 is TGTGCCAGCAGCTTACCGACTAGCAGCGAGCAGTACTTC. Translation: CASSLPTSSEQYF.

V is TRBV14 and J is TRBJ1-6; D unresolved. The V end was cut by 3 bases, the J end by 7 bases, with 13 bases between. CDR1 and CDR2 (germline): SGHDN, FVKESK. The CDR3 spans 15 residues. CDR3 residues: CASSHLVVGNSPLHF. The CDR3 region has the DNA TGTGCCAGCAGCCACCTCGTGGTCGGGAATTCACCCCTCCACTTT.

V gene TRBV29-1 combines with J gene TRBJ1-2, with a weak D call TRBD1 (5 bases). The germline gives CDR1 SQVTM, CDR2 ANQGSEA. The V and J ends lost 7 bases and 4 bases respectively, with 16 bases between them. There are 13 residues in the CDR3. The CDR3 here is CSGGTPGTYGYTF. Written as DNA, the CDR3 is TGCAGCGGGGGGACCCCAGGTACCTATGGCTACACCTTC.

This chain joins TRBV7-2 and TRBJ1-5; D unresolved. Germline CDR1 SGHTA, CDR2 FQGNSA. V dropped 1 base and J dropped 7 bases, with 8 bases sitting between them. The CDR3 spans 13 residues. This chain's CDR3 is CASSLGRIQPQHF. The DNA of the CDR3 is TGTGCCAGCAGCTTAGGAAGGATCCAGCCCCAGCATTTT.

The chain recombines TRBV12-5 with TRBJ1-1, with TRBD1 as a possible D gene (5 bases). Looked up from germline, CDR1 is LGHNT and CDR2 is FRNRAP. The ends were cut back, 5 bases at V and 7 bases at J, with 14 bases in the middle. The CDR3 sequence is 13 residues long. The CDR3 loop is CASGKGQGFEAFF. The CDR3 nucleotides read TGTGCTAGTGGTAAGGGGCAGGGTTTTGAAGCTTTCTTT.

The rearrangement joins TRBV5-4 to TRBJ2-1; D unresolved. Germline CDR1 and CDR2: SGHNT and YYREEE (reference sequence). The CDR3 runs 14 residues. Deletions cut 0 bases from V and 5 bases from J, with 9 bases between. As DNA, the CDR3 is TGTGCCAGCAGCTTGGTGGGATCAAACAATGAGCAGTTCTTC. It specifies CASSLVGSNNEQFF.

This clone was found once. The V call is TRBV6-1, the J call TRBJ2-3; D ambiguous. V shed 3 bases and J shed 6 bases, with 7 bases lying between them. This CDR3 has 12 residues. Germline V gene sequence: CDR1 MNHNS, CDR2 SASEGT. The CDR3 region is CASSDRIDTQYF. CDR3 DNA sequence: TGTGCCAGCAGTGACAGGATTGATACGCAGTATTTT.

The chain carries TRBV27 and TRBJ2-2, with D possibly matching TRBD2 (6 bases). The CDR3 spans 17 residues. The germline V gene encodes CDR1 MNHEY and CDR2 SMNVEV (reference sequence). Trimming stripped 8 bases from V and 0 bases from J, with 19 bases between. The CDR3 sequence: CASGGTGVVANTGELFF. The CDR3 DNA sequence: TGTGCCAGCGGAGGAACGGGGGTCGTGGCGAACACCGGGGAGCTGTTTTTT.

As concerns this clone: This likely came from a read error, as a far larger clone is one base away. This chain joins TRBV25-1 and TRBJ1-2; no definite D call. Trimming took off 2 bases at V and 4 bases at J, with 14 bases between the two ends. The V gene's germline CDR1 is MGHDK and CDR2 SYGVNS. The CDR3 is 15 amino acids. This chain's CDR3 is CASSERGGQFYGYTF. The CDR3 nucleotides are TGTGCCAGCAGTGAAAGAGGTGGGCAGTTCTATGGCTACACCTTC.

The rearrangement joins TRBV4-1 to TRBJ2-7, with 8 bases aligning to TRBD2. The CDR3 runs 16 residues. Trimming at V came to 5 bases and at J to 2 bases, leaving 11 bases not matched to a gene. From germline, CDR1 is MGHRA and CDR2 YSYEKL. The CDR3 region has the DNA TGCGCCAGCAGCTCGACGACTAGCGCGGAACCCTACGAGCAGTACTTC. Translation: CASSSTTSAEPYEQYF.

V usage is TRBV27 and J usage is TRBJ1-5, with TRBD1 identical over 9 bases. With 9 bases clipped from V and 2 bases from J, the junction kept 8 bases outside the gene matches. Germline V CDR1 and CDR2: MNHEY, SMNVEV (reference sequence). The CDR3 runs 15 residues. CDR3 loop: CASALQGAGNQPQHF. The CDR3 DNA is TGTGCCAGTGCACTACAGGGGGCGGGCAATCAGCCCCAGCATTTT.

J is TRBJ2-5 and V is TRBV5-1, with 7 bases identical to TRBD2. Losses at the gene ends were 0 bases for V and 5 bases for J; bases not matched to a gene: 7. Germline lookup yields CDR1 SGHRS and CDR2 YFSETQ. The length of the CDR3 is 15 residues. CDR3 nucleotides: TGCGCCAGCAGCTTGGAGGGAGGGGAGAAGGAGACCCAGTACTTC. Protein product: CASSLEGGEKETQYF.

The chain employs TRBV4-1 and TRBJ1-1; 9 bases are shared with TRBD1. Per the germline V gene, CDR1 is MGHRA and CDR2 is YSYEKL. V lost 4 bases and J lost 1; bases outside the gene matches: 4. The CDR3 covers 15 residues. The CDR3 loop reads CASSRGQGGNTEAFF. The CDR3 DNA reads as TGCGCCAGCAGCCGGGGACAGGGAGGGAACACTGAAGCTTTCTTT.

This chain links TRBV7-6 with TRBJ2-2; D is unclear. The germline V and J ends were trimmed by 1 base and 2 bases, with 11 bases remaining between them. This CDR3 has 16 residues. Germline V CDR1 and CDR2: SGHVS, FNYEAQ. CDR3 sequence reads: CASSLESPANTGELFF. CDR3 nucleotide sequence: TGTGCCAGCAGCTTAGAGTCCCCCGCCAACACCGGGGAGCTGTTTTTT.

This clone showed up just a few times. The rearrangement links TRBV28 to TRBJ1-5; D is undetermined. This CDR3 is 12 amino acids long. CDR1 is MDHEN and CDR2 is SYDVKM in the germline V gene. Between the trimmed V and J ends, which lost 2 bases and 5 bases, there was a span of 4 bases. The CDR3 is CASSLEYQPQHF. In DNA, the CDR3 is TGTGCCAGCAGTTTAGAATATCAGCCCCAGCATTTT. The complete variable domain, with remaining parts taken from reference TRBV28 and TRBJ1-5, reads DVKVTQSSRYLVKRTGEKVFLECVQDMDHENMFWYRQDPGLGLRLIYFSYDVKMKEKGDIPEGYSVSREKKERFSLILESASTNQTSMYLCASSLEYQPQHFGDGTRLSIL.

This rearrangement joins TRBV19 to TRBJ1-4, with 8 positions matching TRBD1. With 4 bases clipped from V and 5 bases from J, the junction kept 6 bases outside the gene matches. CDR3 length: 15 amino acids. Germline assignment: CDR1 LNHDA and CDR2 SQIVND (reference sequence). The chain's CDR3 is CASSTNRQGNEKLFF. The CDR3 DNA reads TGTGCCAGTAGTACAAATCGACAGGGGAATGAAAAACTGTTTTTT. Full variable domain (outside the CDR3, taken from reference TRBV19 and TRBJ1-4): DGGITQSPKYLFRKEGQNVTLSCEQNLNHDAMYWYRQDPGQGLRLIYYSQIVNDFQKGDIAEGYSVSREKKESFPLTVTSAQKNPTAFYLCASSTNRQGNEKLFFGSGTQLSVL.

This chain uses TRBV6-5 with TRBJ2-7, with D perhaps given as TRBD1 or TRBD2 (5 bases each). The germline V gene encodes CDR1 MNHEY and CDR2 SVGAGI. V lost 5 bases, J lost 2 bases, and 13 bases lay in between. The CDR3 is 14 residues long. This CDR3 is CASSTAGTTYEQYF. The CDR3 nucleotides read TGTGCCAGCAGTACCGCCGGGACCACCTACGAGCAGTACTTC.

V is TRBV12-5 and J is TRBJ2-1; 10 nucleotides line up with TRBD2. CDR1 and CDR2 from the germline V gene are LGHNT and FRNRAP. Trimming removed 1 base from V and 4 bases from J; junction bases left unmatched: 1. This CDR3 contains 15 residues. The CDR3: CASGLGLAGYNEQFF. The CDR3 bases are TGTGCTAGTGGTTTGGGACTAGCGGGTTACAATGAGCAGTTCTTC.

This clone was picked up one time. The chain has TRBV15 and TRBJ2-3; 7 bases map to TRBD2. The CDR3 is made up of 18 amino acids. J was trimmed by 2 bases and V by 3 bases; bases with no gene match: 14. The germline gives CDR1 LNHNV, CDR2 YYDKDF (reference sequence). The CDR3 loop is CATSRERWGGGLTDTQYF. CDR3 DNA sequence: TGTGCCACCAGCAGGGAAAGATGGGGCGGGGGACTCACAGATACGCAGTATTTT.

The sample holds a few counts of this clone. J is TRBJ1-2 and V is TRBV7-9; 8 positions match TRBD1. This CDR3 is built from 14 residues. The J segment lost 4 bases and the V segment lost 2 bases, leaving 3 bases of the junction unmatched. Germline V CDR1 and CDR2: SEHNR, FQNEAQ (reference sequence). The CDR3 DNA reads as TGTGCCAGCAGCTTACAGGGGGCAAGCTATGGCTACACCTTC. Its translation: CASSLQGASYGYTF.

This clone occurred once. This chain joins TRBV21-1 and TRBJ2-5; TRBD2, the table's D call, lacks a check against the DNA. TRBV21-1 is a pseudogene. This CDR3 is 17 amino acids long. CDR3 sequence: CASSSISGWRFQETQYF. As DNA, the CDR3 is TGTGCCAGCAGCAGTATTTCGGGGTGGCGATTCCAAGAGACCCAGTACTTC.